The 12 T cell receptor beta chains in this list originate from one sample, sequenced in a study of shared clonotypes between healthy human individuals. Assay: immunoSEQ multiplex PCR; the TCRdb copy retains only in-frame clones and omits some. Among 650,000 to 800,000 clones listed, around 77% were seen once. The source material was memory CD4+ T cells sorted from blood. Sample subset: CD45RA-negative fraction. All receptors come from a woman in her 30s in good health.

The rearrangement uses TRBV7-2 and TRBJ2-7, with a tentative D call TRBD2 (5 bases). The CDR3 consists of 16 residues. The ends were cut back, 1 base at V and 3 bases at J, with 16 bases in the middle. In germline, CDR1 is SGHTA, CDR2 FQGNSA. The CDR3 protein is CASSLGGKTALYEQYF. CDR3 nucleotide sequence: TGTGCCAGCAGCTTAGGAGGGAAAACAGCCCTCTACGAGCAGTACTTC.

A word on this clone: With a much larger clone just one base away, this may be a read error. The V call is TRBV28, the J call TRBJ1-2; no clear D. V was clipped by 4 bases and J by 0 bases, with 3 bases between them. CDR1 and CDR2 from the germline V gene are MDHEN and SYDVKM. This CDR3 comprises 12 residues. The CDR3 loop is CASSYPNYGYTF. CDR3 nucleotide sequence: TGTGCCAGCAGTTACCCTAACTATGGCTACACCTTC.

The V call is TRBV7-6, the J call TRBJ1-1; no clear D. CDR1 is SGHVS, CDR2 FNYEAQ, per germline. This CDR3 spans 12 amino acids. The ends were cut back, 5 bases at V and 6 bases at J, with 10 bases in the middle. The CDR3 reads CASSDQDPEAFF. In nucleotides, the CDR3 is TGTGCCAGCAGCGATCAGGATCCTGAAGCTTTCTTT. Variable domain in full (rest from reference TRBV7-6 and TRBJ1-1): GAGVSQSPRYKVTKRGQDVALRCDPISGHVSLYWYRQALGQGPEFLTYFNYEAQQDKSGLPNDRFSAERPEGSISTLTIQRTEQRDSAMYRCASSDQDPEAFFGQGTRLTVV.

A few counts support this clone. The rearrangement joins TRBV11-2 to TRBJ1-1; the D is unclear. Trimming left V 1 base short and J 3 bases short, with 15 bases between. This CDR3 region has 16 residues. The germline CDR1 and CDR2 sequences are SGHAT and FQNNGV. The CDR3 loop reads CASSLAGVLRDTEAFF. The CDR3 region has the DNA TGTGCCAGCAGCTTAGCCGGGGTGCTTCGCGACACTGAAGCTTTCTTT.

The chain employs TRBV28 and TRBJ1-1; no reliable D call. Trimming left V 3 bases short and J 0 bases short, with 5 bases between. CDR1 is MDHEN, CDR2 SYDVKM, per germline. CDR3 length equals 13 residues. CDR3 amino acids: CASSFRVNTEAFF. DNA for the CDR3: TGTGCCAGCAGTTTTCGAGTGAACACTGAAGCTTTCTTT.

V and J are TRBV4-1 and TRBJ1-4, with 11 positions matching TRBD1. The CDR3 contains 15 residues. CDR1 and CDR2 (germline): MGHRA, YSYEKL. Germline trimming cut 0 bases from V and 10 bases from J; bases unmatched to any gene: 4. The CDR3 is CASSQEGDRGGKLFF. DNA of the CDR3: TGCGCCAGCAGCCAAGAGGGGGACAGGGGGGGAAAACTGTTTTTT.

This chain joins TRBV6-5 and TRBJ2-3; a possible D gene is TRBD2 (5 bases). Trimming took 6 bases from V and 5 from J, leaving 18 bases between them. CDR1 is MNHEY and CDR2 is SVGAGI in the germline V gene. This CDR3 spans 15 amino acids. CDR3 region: CASSREGSFVDTQYF. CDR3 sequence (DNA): TGTGCCAGCAGCCGAGAAGGGAGTTTCGTAGATACGCAGTATTTT.

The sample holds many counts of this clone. DNA for the CDR3: TGTGCCAGCAGTCCCGGGACAACCTCCGGCGAGCAGTACTTC. Translated: CASSPGTTSGEQYF. The V gene is TRBV7-2, the J gene TRBJ2-7; D might be TRBD1 (6 bases). Germline-derived CDR1 and CDR2 are SGHTA and FQGNSA. The CDR3 has 14 residues. V was pared by 6 bases and J by 6 bases, with 18 bases between.

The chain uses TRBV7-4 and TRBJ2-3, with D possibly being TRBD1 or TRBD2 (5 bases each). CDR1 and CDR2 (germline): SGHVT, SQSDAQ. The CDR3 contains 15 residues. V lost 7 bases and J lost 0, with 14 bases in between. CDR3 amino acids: CASTLTWGSTDTQYF. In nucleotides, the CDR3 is TGTGCCAGCACCCTCACGTGGGGGAGCACAGATACGCAGTATTTT.

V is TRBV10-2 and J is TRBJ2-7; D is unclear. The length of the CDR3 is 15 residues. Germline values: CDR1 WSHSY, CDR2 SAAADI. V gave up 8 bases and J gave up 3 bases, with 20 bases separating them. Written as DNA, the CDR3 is TGCGCCAGCGGGTCTGATCGTACTTGGGACTACGAGCAGTACTTC. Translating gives CASGSDRTWDYEQYF.

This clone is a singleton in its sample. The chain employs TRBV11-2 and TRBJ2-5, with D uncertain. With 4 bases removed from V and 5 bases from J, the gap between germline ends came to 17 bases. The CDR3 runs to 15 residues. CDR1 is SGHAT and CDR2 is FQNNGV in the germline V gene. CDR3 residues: CASSYLRASRETQYF. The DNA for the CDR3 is TGTGCCAGCAGCTACCTAAGGGCCTCGCGGGAGACCCAGTACTTC.

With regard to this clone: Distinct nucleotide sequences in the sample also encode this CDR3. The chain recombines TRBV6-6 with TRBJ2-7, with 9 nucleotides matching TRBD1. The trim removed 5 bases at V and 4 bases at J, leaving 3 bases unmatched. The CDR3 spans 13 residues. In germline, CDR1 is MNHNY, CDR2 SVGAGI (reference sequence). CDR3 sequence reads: CASSRDRAYEQYF. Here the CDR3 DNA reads TGTGCCAGCAGTCGGGACAGGGCATACGAGCAGTACTTC.